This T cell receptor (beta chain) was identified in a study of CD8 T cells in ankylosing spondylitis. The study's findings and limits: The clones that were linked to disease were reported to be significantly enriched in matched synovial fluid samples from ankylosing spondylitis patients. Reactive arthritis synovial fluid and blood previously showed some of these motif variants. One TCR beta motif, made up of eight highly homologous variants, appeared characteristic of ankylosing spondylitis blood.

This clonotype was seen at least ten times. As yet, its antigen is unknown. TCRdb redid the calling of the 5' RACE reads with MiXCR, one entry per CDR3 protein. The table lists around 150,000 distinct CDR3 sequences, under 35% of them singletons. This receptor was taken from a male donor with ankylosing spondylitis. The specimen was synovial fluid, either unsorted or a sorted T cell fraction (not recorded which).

For the CDR3, the DNA is TGTGCCAGCAGTGAGGACAGGGGGCGAATAGAGACCCAGTACTTC. Amino acid sequence: CASSEDRGRIETQYF. The V and J genes are TRBV6-1 and TRBJ2-5, with 11 bases identical to TRBD1. The CDR3 contains 15 residues. The germline V gene encodes CDR1 MNHNS and CDR2 SASEGT. The ends lost 3 bases at V and 4 bases at J; junction bases unmatched: 4.